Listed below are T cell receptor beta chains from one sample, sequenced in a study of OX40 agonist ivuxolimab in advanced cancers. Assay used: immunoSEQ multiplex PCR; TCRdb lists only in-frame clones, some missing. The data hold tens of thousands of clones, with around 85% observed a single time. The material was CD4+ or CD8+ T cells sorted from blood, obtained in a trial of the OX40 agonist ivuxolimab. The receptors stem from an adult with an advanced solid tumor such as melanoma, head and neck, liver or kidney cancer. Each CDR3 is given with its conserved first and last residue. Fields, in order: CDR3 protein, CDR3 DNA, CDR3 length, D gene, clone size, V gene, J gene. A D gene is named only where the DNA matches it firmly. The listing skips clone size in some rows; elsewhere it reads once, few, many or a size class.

CAFGASGSQPQHF	TGTGCCTTTGGAGCCTCAGGGAGCCAGCCCCAGCATTTT	13	NA	NA	TRBV30	TRBJ1-5
CASGRGSYNEQFF	TGTGCCAGCGGTAGGGGCTCCTACAATGAGCAGTTCTTC	13	NA	NA	TRBV6-6	TRBJ2-1
CASSQTRQSSGNTIYF	TGCGCCAGCAGCCAAACCCGACAGAGCTCTGGAAACACCATATATTTT	16	NA	NA	TRBV4-1	TRBJ1-3
CASSLDRGNGNTIYF	TGTGCCAGCAGTTTGGACAGGGGGAACGGAAACACCATATATTTT	15	TRBD1	NA	TRBV7-3	TRBJ1-3
CASSPREGTSEAFF	TGTGCCAGCTCACCCCGGGAGGGGACATCTGAAGCTTTCTTT	14	NA	NA	TRBV18	TRBJ1-1
CSVALSPMRGYTF	TGCAGCGTAGCACTCTCCCCTATGCGCGGCTACACCTTC	13	NA	NA	TRBV29-1	TRBJ1-2
CASSERQGTEAFF	TGTGCCAGCAGCGAAAGACAGGGGACTGAAGCTTTCTTT	13	TRBD1	once	TRBV7-3	TRBJ1-1
CASTPPGDSGNTIYF	TGTGCCAGCACTCCACCGGGGGACTCTGGAAACACCATATATTTT	15	NA	NA	TRBV11-3	TRBJ1-3
CASSQELLGEQYF	TGTGCCAGCAGCCAAGAGTTGCTCGGGGAGCAGTACTTC	13	NA	few	TRBV14	TRBJ2-7
CASSGDNYSGNTIYF	TGTGCCAGCAGCGGGGACAACTACTCTGGAAACACCATATATTTT	15	NA	once	TRBV6-5	TRBJ1-3
CASSIVGGSNEKLFF	TGTGCCAGTAGTATAGTAGGAGGGTCTAATGAAAAACTGTTTTTT	15	NA	NA	TRBV19	TRBJ1-4
CASSSPRGKETQYF	TGTGCCAGCAGTTCACCCCGGGGCAAAGAGACCCAGTACTTC	14	NA	NA	TRBV27	TRBJ2-5
CASSLVFGAQSGNTIYF	TGTGCCAGCAGCTTGGTGTTTGGGGCTCAGTCGGGAAACACCATATATTTT	17	NA	NA	TRBV5-5	TRBJ1-3
CASVGNEWGLSGSDTQYF	TGTGCTAGTGTTGGGAACGAATGGGGTCTGAGTGGGTCAGATACGCAGTATTTT	18	NA	NA	TRBV12-5	TRBJ2-3
CASSEQGISTDTQYF	TGTGCCAGCAGTGAACAGGGCATTAGCACAGATACGCAGTATTTT	15	NA	NA	TRBV2	TRBJ2-3
CASSQGPISGYTF	TGTGCCAGTAGTCAGGGACCAATTTCTGGCTACACCTTC	13	NA	NA	TRBV19	TRBJ1-2
CASSLGRRGEAFF	TGCGCCAGCAGCCTCGGGCGGCGAGGGGAAGCTTTCTTT	13	NA	NA	TRBV4-3	TRBJ1-1
CASSLPTGGRNEQYF	TGCGCCAGCAGCTTACCAACAGGGGGAAGGAACGAGCAGTACTTC	15	TRBD1	medium-sized	TRBV5-1	TRBJ2-7
CASSQVAGGGTEKLFF	TGCGCCAGCAGCCAAGTCGCGGGCGGAGGGACTGAAAAACTGTTTTTT	16	NA	NA	TRBV4-3	TRBJ1-4
CASSLDPQAYNEQFF	TGTGCCAGCAGCTTAGACCCTCAGGCGTACAATGAGCAGTTCTTC	15	NA	NA	TRBV11-3	TRBJ2-1
CASSPGTGSGNTF	TGCGCCAGCAGCCCCGGGACAGGGTCGGGGAACACCTTC	13	TRBD1	NA	TRBV5-1	TRBJ1-2
CSVTQGANYGYTF	TGCAGCGTGACACAGGGCGCTAACTATGGCTACACCTTC	13	NA	NA	TRBV29-1	TRBJ1-2
CSVRLVVADTQYF	TGCAGCGTTCGGTTAGTTGTAGCAGATACGCAGTATTTT	13	NA	once	TRBV29-1	TRBJ2-3
CASSLVGTMNTEAFF	TGCGCCAGCAGCTTGGTAGGGACTATGAACACTGAAGCTTTCTTT	15	NA	NA	TRBV5-1	TRBJ1-1
CASSQEVRRGGPPGWETQYF	TGCGCCAGCAGCCAAGAGGTTAGGCGGGGGGGTCCCCCCGGTTGGGAGACCCAGTACTTC	20	TRBD2	NA	TRBV4-3	TRBJ2-5
CASSPTSTDTQYF	TGCGCCAGCAGCCCGACTAGCACAGATACGCAGTATTTT	13	NA	NA	TRBV5-1	TRBJ2-3
CASSFNSGGLTDTQYF	TGTGCCAGCAGCTTCAATAGCGGGGGGCTAACAGATACGCAGTATTTT	16	TRBD2	NA	TRBV7-2	TRBJ2-3
CASSLGGAAQETQYF	TGTGCCAGCAGCTTAGGGGGGGCAGCTCAAGAGACCCAGTACTTC	15	NA	NA	TRBV7-7	TRBJ2-5
CASSFQAALSIQYF	TGTGCCAGCAGCTTTCAAGCTGCCCTTAGCATTCAGTACTTC	14	NA	NA	TRBV11-3	TRBJ2-4
CASRVAGTDYGYTF	TGTGCCAGTAGAGTAGCAGGGACCGACTATGGCTACACCTTC	14	NA	once	TRBV19	TRBJ1-2
CASTPRGGEAFF	TGCGCCAGCACCCCGAGGGGGGGAGAAGCTTTCTTT	12	NA	few	TRBV10-2	TRBJ1-1
CASSPRQGSTEAFF	TGTGCCAGCAGCCCCAGACAGGGGAGCACTGAAGCTTTCTTT	14	TRBD1	NA	TRBV7-2	TRBJ1-1
CASSSSGTGVSYEQYF	TGTGCCAGCAGCTCATCCGGGACAGGGGTTTCCTACGAGCAGTACTTC	16	TRBD1	NA	TRBV5-4	TRBJ2-7
CASSQEGGLSVGELFF	TGCGCCAGCAGCCAAGAGGGGGGGCTGTCGGTCGGGGAGCTGTTTTTT	16	NA	once	TRBV4-3	TRBJ2-2
CASSVDGTGNTIYF	TGTGCCAGCAGCGTAGACGGGACAGGAAACACCATATATTTT	14	NA	NA	TRBV9	TRBJ1-3
CASSQDRLAAGELFF	TGCGCCAGCAGCCAAGATCGGCTAGCGGCCGGGGAGCTGTTTTTT	15	TRBD2	NA	TRBV4-1	TRBJ2-2
CASSESLYEQYF	TGTGCCAGCAGTGAATCATTGTACGAGCAGTACTTC	12	NA	NA	TRBV6-5	TRBJ2-7
CASTPSRGAGTQYF	TGTGCCAGTACCCCCTCCCGGGGAGCCGGTACGCAGTATTTT	14	NA	NA	TRBV19	TRBJ2-3
CASSQDTQGVRYGYTF	TGCGCCAGCAGCCAAGATACCCAGGGCGTTCGGTATGGCTACACCTTC	16	NA	NA	TRBV4-3	TRBJ1-2
CASTSTGTGALGYTF	TGTGCCAGTACCTCAACCGGGACAGGGGCTCTTGGCTACACCTTC	15	TRBD1	NA	TRBV19	TRBJ1-2
CASSFSLAGGTGELFF	TGTGCCAGCAGCTTCAGCCTAGCGGGGGGGACCGGGGAGCTGTTTTTT	16	TRBD2	NA	TRBV5-4	TRBJ2-2
CASSLSSGANVLTF	TGTGCCAGCAGCCTTAGCTCTGGGGCCAACGTCCTGACTTTC	14	NA	NA	TRBV7-9	TRBJ2-6
CASSLGAVHDRDGYTF	TGTGCCAGCAGCTTAGGGGCGGTACATGACAGGGATGGCTACACCTTC	16	TRBD1	NA	TRBV11-2	TRBJ1-2
CASSISGTGGAGPYGYTF	TGTGCCAGCAGCATCTCCGGGACAGGGGGCGCGGGGCCCTATGGCTACACCTTC	18	TRBD1	NA	TRBV7-9	TRBJ1-2
CASSQEIRDYEQYF	TGCGCCAGCAGCCAAGAAATACGCGACTACGAGCAGTACTTC	14	NA	NA	TRBV4-3	TRBJ2-7
CATSREGSGRGYNEQFF	TGTGCCACCAGCAGAGAAGGCAGCGGGAGGGGATACAATGAGCAGTTCTTC	17	TRBD2	NA	TRBV15	TRBJ2-1